Shown below are 26 T cell receptor beta chains from a single sample sequenced in a study of technical replicates of blood from several donors. Some clones are missing from TCRdb's copy, which holds only in-frame ones; the method was immunoSEQ multiplex PCR. The table shows about 78,000 clones, with about 92% occurring only once. The sequenced sample was T cells isolated from PBMCs. These receptors originate from a human donor in good health.

Here the CDR3 DNA reads TGCAGCGCCAGGACTAGCGGTCAAGAGACCCAGTACTTC. Translated: CSARTSGQETQYF. V gene TRBV29-1 combines with J gene TRBJ2-5; 10 nucleotides line up with TRBD2. V was clipped by 7 bases and J by 2 bases; unmatched bases: 4. The V gene's germline CDR1 is SQVTM and CDR2 ANQGSEA. The CDR3 runs to 13 residues.

This chain links TRBV6-5 with TRBJ2-3, with 9 nucleotides matching TRBD2. Germline values: CDR1 MNHEY, CDR2 SVGAGI. V lost 6 bases, J lost 4 bases, and 8 bases stayed unmatched. The CDR3 covers 15 residues. The CDR3 protein is CASSRGLAIADTQYF. CDR3 coding DNA: TGTGCCAGCAGCCGAGGACTAGCGATCGCAGATACGCAGTATTTT.

The CDR3: CASGLVRGQGAATGELFF. The CDR3, as DNA: TGTGCTAGTGGTTTGGTACGCGGACAGGGGGCGGCCACCGGGGAGCTGTTTTTT. This chain joins TRBV12-5 and TRBJ2-2; TRBD1 agrees at 11 bases. The V gene end was trimmed by 0 bases and the J gene end by 4 bases; junction bases not matched to a gene: 7. The germline V gene encodes CDR1 LGHNT and CDR2 FRNRAP. This CDR3 region has 18 residues.

The chain has TRBV29-1 and TRBJ2-3; 8 bases fit TRBD2. The CDR3 loop spans 20 amino acids. The V and J ends lost 5 bases and 3 bases, in that order; junction bases with no gene match: 25. The germline gives CDR1 SQVTM, CDR2 ANQGSEA. CDR3: CSVWGLGIDNPSSGTDTQYF. The CDR3 DNA follows: TGCAGCGTTTGGGGCCTCGGCATCGACAACCCCTCTAGCGGGACAGATACGCAGTATTTT.

This rearrangement joins TRBV6-5 to TRBJ1-4; the match to TRBD1 covers 7 bases. The CDR3 is 16 residues long. V shed 2 bases, J shed 8 bases, and the junction held 11 bases outside the gene matches. Germline V gives CDR1 MNHEY, CDR2 SVGAGI. CDR3 amino acids: CASSYTTGERGEKLFF. The CDR3 DNA reads TGTGCCAGCAGTTACACCACAGGGGAGCGAGGAGAAAAACTGTTTTTT.

This sequence joins TRBV28 and TRBJ1-5; TRBD1 matches 7 bases. Losses at the gene ends were 7 bases for V and 6 bases for J; bases not matched to a gene: 6. CDR3 length: 13 residues. Germline lookup yields CDR1 MDHEN and CDR2 SYDVKM. The CDR3 nucleotides are TGTGCCAGCACAACAGGGGTCAGTCAGCCCCAGCATTTT. Translating gives CASTTGVSQPQHF.

This clone showed up just once. This chain uses TRBV4-2 with TRBJ2-3, with 7 positions matching TRBD1. The CDR3 spans 16 residues. With 0 bases clipped from V and 3 bases from J, the junction kept 6 bases outside the gene matches. Germline-derived CDR1 and CDR2 are LGHNA and YNFKEQ. The DNA for the CDR3 is TGTGCCAGCAGCCAAGAGTACAGGGGTAGGACAGATACGCAGTATTTT. It yields the protein CASSQEYRGRTDTQYF.

This rearrangement joins TRBV12-5 to TRBJ1-1; 7 nucleotides match TRBD1. Germline loops: CDR1 LGHNT, CDR2 FRNRAP. The V segment lost 7 bases and the J segment 4 bases; nucleotides outside the gene matches: 9. This CDR3 region has 14 residues. CDR3 protein: CASDRGGLGTEAFF. CDR3 bases: TGTGCTAGTGACAGAGGGGGCTTGGGCACTGAAGCTTTCTTT.

V usage is TRBV7-9 and J usage is TRBJ1-5; D is perhaps TRBD1 (5 bases). Per the germline V gene, CDR1 is SEHNR and CDR2 is FQNEAQ (reference sequence). V was cut by 5 bases and J by 4 bases, with 12 bases left in between. The CDR3 is 14 residues long. CDR3 amino acids: CASSLPGLNQPQHF. The CDR3 DNA reads TGTGCCAGCAGCCTACCGGGACTGAATCAGCCCCAGCATTTT. The full variable domain, its missing parts supplied by reference TRBV7-9 and TRBJ1-5, is DTGVSQNPRHKITKRGQNVTFRCDPISEHNRLYWYRQTLGQGPEFLTYFQNEAQLEKSRLLSDRFSAERPKGSFSTLEIQRTEQGDSAMYLCASSLPGLNQPQHFGDGTRLSIL.

CDR3: CASSPTYQGSTDTQYF. The CDR3, as DNA: TGTGCCAGCTCGCCTACTTATCAGGGGAGCACAGATACGCAGTATTTT. The J gene is TRBJ2-3, the V gene TRBV18; weak D call: TRBD1 (6 bases). CDR1 and CDR2 from the germline V gene are KGHSH and LQKENI. Trimming removed 6 bases at V and 0 bases at J, with 16 bases between. The CDR3 loop spans 16 amino acids.

This clone showed up just a few times. This chain connects TRBV7-6 to TRBJ1-5; D unresolved. V was shortened by 3 bases and J by 0 bases, with 3 bases between the two germline ends. Germline lookup yields CDR1 SGHVS and CDR2 FNYEAQ. This CDR3 is built from 13 residues. The CDR3 DNA reads TGTGCCAGCAGCTTCGGTAGCAATCAGCCCCAGCATTTT. Translation gives CASSFGSNQPQHF.

This sequence joins TRBV6-4 and TRBJ2-1; 9 bases align to TRBD2. The CDR3 spans 15 residues. Germline V CDR1 and CDR2: MRHNA, SNTAGT. The ends lost 5 bases at V and 7 bases at J; junction bases unmatched: 9. CDR3 amino acids: CASSFNSGSSNEQFF. As DNA, the CDR3 is TGTGCCAGCAGTTTCAATAGCGGGAGTAGTAATGAGCAGTTCTTC.

The genes are TRBV28 and TRBJ2-5, with D perhaps TRBD1 (6 bases). The CDR3 extends over 14 amino acids. Looked up from germline, CDR1 is MDHEN and CDR2 is SYDVKM. Trimming cost V 7 bases and J 4 bases, with 16 bases left between them. The chain's CDR3 is CASTRQGIAETQYF. CDR3 nucleotides: TGTGCCAGCACCCGGCAGGGGATTGCAGAGACCCAGTACTTC.

The chain's CDR3 is CASSVNYRAPEAFF. CDR3 nucleotide sequence: TGTGCCAGCAGTGTAAATTACAGGGCCCCTGAAGCTTTCTTT. The genes are TRBV2 and TRBJ1-1; D may be TRBD1 (6 bases). Trimming pared 4 bases from V and 6 bases from J, leaving 15 bases between. Germline loops: CDR1 SNHLY, CDR2 FYNNEI. The CDR3 spans 14 residues.

J is TRBJ1-6 and V is TRBV30, with 7 nucleotides matching TRBD1. Germline CDR1 GTSNPN, CDR2 SVGIG (reference sequence). The V and J ends lost 3 bases and 5 bases, in that order; junction bases with no gene match: 4. This CDR3 spans 14 amino acids. CDR3 residues: CAWSAGQDNSPLHF. The CDR3 DNA reads as TGTGCCTGGAGCGCCGGACAGGATAATTCACCCCTCCACTTT.

The chain couples TRBV29-1 to TRBJ1-3, with D possibly matching TRBD1 (5 bases). The length of the CDR3 is 13 residues. The V end lost 4 bases, the J end lost 4 bases, and 11 bases lay between the germline ends. CDR1 and CDR2 from the germline V gene are SQVTM and ANQGSEA. Here the CDR3 DNA reads TGCAGCGTTGTATCAGGGTGGGGAAACACCATATATTTT. As protein: CSVVSGWGNTIYF.

This clone was seen just once. This rearrangement joins TRBV19 to TRBJ2-7, with 8 bases identical to TRBD2. The CDR3 covers 15 residues. The J segment lost 5 bases and the V segment lost 1 base, leaving 7 bases of the junction unmatched. Per germline, CDR1 LNHDA and CDR2 SQIVND (reference sequence). This CDR3 is CASSIAGLAGNEQYF. The CDR3 DNA reads as TGTGCCAGTAGTATAGCCGGACTAGCAGGCAACGAGCAGTACTTC.

The chain uses TRBV5-5 and TRBJ1-1, with TRBD1 identical over 7 bases. The CDR3 consists of 15 residues. V shed 4 bases and J 1 base; nucleotides not matched to a gene: 7. Germline values: CDR1 SGHKS, CDR2 YYEKEE (reference sequence). The CDR3 DNA reads as TGTGCCAGCAGCCGACAGGACAGGCGGAACACTGAAGCTTTCTTT. This gives the protein CASSRQDRRNTEAFF.

The V and J genes are TRBV7-9 and TRBJ1-4, with a possible D match to TRBD1 (6 bases). Trimming pared 6 bases from V and 3 bases from J, leaving 17 bases between. Germline CDR1 reads SEHNR; CDR2 reads FQNEAQ (reference sequence). There are 16 residues in the CDR3. For the CDR3, the DNA is TGTGCCAGCAGTCACTCCCCGGACAGCCCTAATGAAAAACTGTTTTTT. Its translation: CASSHSPDSPNEKLFF.

This chain uses TRBV18 with TRBJ2-6; D possibly corresponds to TRBD1 (6 bases). V lost 3 bases and J lost 3, with 9 bases in between. Germline CDR1 is KGHSH and CDR2 is LQKENI. CDR3 length: 15 amino acids. Written as DNA, the CDR3 is TGTGCCAGCTCACCGGACAGTGGTGGGGCCAACGTCCTGACTTTC. This codes for CASSPDSGGANVLTF.

The table lists this clone with a few counts. The gene calls are TRBV29-1 and TRBJ1-2, with a weak D call TRBD1 (5 bases). CDR3 size: 13 residues. Germline CDR1 is SQVTM and CDR2 is ANQGSEA. Trimming stripped 4 bases from V and 0 bases from J, with 9 bases between. The CDR3 region has the DNA TGCAGCGTTGGAGCGGGACCTAACTATGGCTACACCTTC. Residues: CSVGAGPNYGYTF.

J is TRBJ2-3 and V is TRBV27; 9 bases agree with TRBD2. CDR1 MNHEY and CDR2 SMNVEV come from the germline V gene (reference sequence). V lost 3 bases and J lost 2; bases outside the gene matches: 6. The CDR3 extends over 16 amino acids. The CDR3 loop reads CASSLGTSFFTDTQYF. Here the CDR3 DNA reads TGTGCCAGCAGTTTGGGGACTAGCTTTTTCACAGATACGCAGTATTTT.

The chain recombines TRBV9 with TRBJ2-1; TRBD2 matches 11 bases. Germline trimming cut 3 bases from V and 4 bases from J; bases unmatched to any gene: 3. The CDR3 runs 15 residues. The germline V gene encodes CDR1 SGDLS and CDR2 YYNGEE. The CDR3 reads CASSEGTSGYNEQFF. The CDR3 DNA reads as TGTGCCAGCAGCGAGGGGACTAGCGGATACAATGAGCAGTTCTTC.

The CDR3 DNA reads TGTGCCAGCAGCTGGCTGGACAGGGGGCTGAACACTGAAGCTTTCTTT. It translates to CASSWLDRGLNTEAFF. The rearrangement uses TRBV7-8 and TRBJ1-1; the match to TRBD1 covers 11 bases. CDR1 SGHVS and CDR2 FQNEAQ come from the germline V gene. Trimming cost V 4 bases and J 0 bases; bases outside gene matches: 4. CDR3 length equals 16 residues.

This clone appeared a single time. The V gene is TRBV30, the J gene TRBJ2-3, with D perhaps matching TRBD2 (5 bases). This CDR3 region has 12 residues. Germline V lookup: CDR1 GTSNPN, CDR2 SVGIG (reference sequence). With 5 bases removed from V and 5 bases from J, the gap between germline ends came to 11 bases. The CDR3 region has the DNA TGTGCCTGGGCTACCCGGGGAGATACGCAGTATTTT. Protein: CAWATRGDTQYF.

The genes are TRBV7-6 and TRBJ1-1, with a possible D match to TRBD1 (5 bases). The CDR3 totals 13 residues. Trimming took off 6 bases at V and 5 bases at J, with 13 bases between the two ends. CDR1 SGHVS and CDR2 FNYEAQ come from the germline V gene. CDR3 DNA: TGTGCCAGCAGTCGCGACCAGGGAACTGAAGCTTTCTTT. It codes for CASSRDQGTEAFF.